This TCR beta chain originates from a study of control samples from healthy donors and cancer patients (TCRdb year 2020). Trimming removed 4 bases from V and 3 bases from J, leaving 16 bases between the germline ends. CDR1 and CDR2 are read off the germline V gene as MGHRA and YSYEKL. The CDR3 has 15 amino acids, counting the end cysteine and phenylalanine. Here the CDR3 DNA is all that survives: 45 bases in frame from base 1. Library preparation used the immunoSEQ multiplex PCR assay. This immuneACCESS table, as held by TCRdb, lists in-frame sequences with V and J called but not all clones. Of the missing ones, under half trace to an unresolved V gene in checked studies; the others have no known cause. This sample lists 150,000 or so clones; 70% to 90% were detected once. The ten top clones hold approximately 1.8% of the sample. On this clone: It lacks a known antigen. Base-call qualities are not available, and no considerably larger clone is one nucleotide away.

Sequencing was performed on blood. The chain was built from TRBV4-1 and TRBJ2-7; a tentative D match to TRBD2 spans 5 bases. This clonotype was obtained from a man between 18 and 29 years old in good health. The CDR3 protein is CASSREGKRDYEQYF. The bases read TGCGCCAGCAGCCGCGAAGGGAAACGGGACTACGAGCAGTACTTC.